These T cell receptor beta chains were read from a single sample in a study of response to subunit inactivated influenza vaccine. In TCRdb, the RT-PCR reads were re-called with MiXCR into one record per CDR3 protein. The sample shows under 550,000 distinct CDR3 sequences, approximately 7.6% of them seen only once. The sample here was PBMCs from blood, taken around 25 months after vaccination. These receptors originate from a man aged 50 to 69 who received an inactivated influenza vaccine. Both conserved end residues are trimmed from each CDR3. D genes are given only for firm matches.

d_call v_call cdr3_aa
TRBD1 TRBV18 ASSPSATGHIKF
NA TRBV7-2 ASSLTNPVNTGELF
TRBD2 TRBV11-3 ASSLFTSGRRSTDTQY
TRBD2 TRBV7-2 ASSTTSGMLETQY
NA TRBV7-8 ASGGVGGYT
NA TRBV4-3 ASSEILGARAGELF
TRBD2 TRBV20-1 SATGLAWNEQF
TRBD1 TRBV28 ASSRRTGDDWNIQY
NA TRBV4-2 ASSQEVAGIKNIQY
NA TRBV18 ASSLRPDRRSSYEQY
TRBD1 TRBV20-1 SARTGGTNEQY
NA TRBV12-3/TRBV12-4 ASSLTGLPTYEQY
NA TRBV21-1 ASSKEGSEAYEQY
NA TRBV4-3 ASSQETRGNTQY
NA TRBV10-2 ASSLRGGPYEQF
TRBD2 TRBV12-3/TRBV12-4 ASSSFRGLAGNEQY
TRBD2 TRBV24-1 ATSDWTSGVQETQY
NA TRBV5-1 ASSLDSVPLGELF
NA TRBV4-2 ASSQAREFEQY
TRBD2 TRBV12-3/TRBV12-4 ASTLAGPYNEQF
TRBD1 TRBV12-3/TRBV12-4 ASSLSQGAYGYT
NA TRBV6-5 ASSYSGTDNDGYT
NA TRBV20-1 SARIAGNTEAF
TRBD2 TRBV27 ASRVLAGGPAGELF
NA TRBV6-1 ASSALGSTDTQY
TRBD1 TRBV20-1 SVNRGGNSPLH
TRBD2 TRBV5-1 ASSGLAEYNEQF
NA TRBV4-1 ASSQRGDSIDTGELF
TRBD2 TRBV4-1 ASSPSGGPGETQY
TRBD1 TRBV12-3/TRBV12-4 ASSNTGGMAGYT
TRBD1 TRBV12-3/TRBV12-4 ASRTTGGYSNQPQH
NA TRBV7-9 ASSLARVEQF
NA TRBV20-1 SARAGRGVSNQPQH
NA TRBV9 ASSPTAASYEQY
NA TRBV12-3/TRBV12-4 ASSFIKGYPTEAF
NA TRBV5-1 ASRDGGTDTQY
NA TRBV5-6 ARGAEGRRRANTGELF
TRBD2 TRBV5-5 ASSLEELAGGERDTQY
NA TRBV4-2 ASSQDLRNTGELF
TRBD2 TRBV2 ASSVWTSDEQF
NA TRBV29-1 SVGSSYEQY
TRBD2 TRBV29-1 SVEDRVAGGDEQF
TRBD1 TRBV20-1 SAKEGQGVETQY
NA TRBV6-2/TRBV6-3 ASSYVWGVIGTEAF
NA TRBV5-1 ASSLSTGGRATSPLH
TRBD1 TRBV12-5 ASGVTGVVTQY
NA TRBV20-1 SAREARTLAKNIQY
NA TRBV28 ASSFASFEQY